The T cell receptor (beta chain) under discussion was sequenced for a study of graft-versus-host responses after intestinal transplantation. Study details: Each transplant was multivisceral, liver-intestinal, or isolated intestinal.

V dropped 5 bases and J dropped 3 bases, with 14 bases sitting between them. The CDR3 runs to 14 residues. Germline V gene lookup returns CDR1 SGHRS and CDR2 YFSETQ. Produced via immunoSEQ multiplex PCR; TCRdb's table is partial and in-frame only. Among about 19,000 clones listed, roughly nine tenths were seen once. Of note for this clone: Its antigen is not known.

Findings and caveats of the study: Some GvH clones appeared in ileal mucosa or blood before recipient bone marrow.

Sequencing was performed on PBMCs, taken roughly 32 weeks after intestinal transplant. The chain uses TRBV5-1 and TRBJ1-1; TRBD1 might be the D (5 bases). This TCR came from a human patient who received an intestinal transplant, so some T cells may come from the graft donor. CDR3 DNA: TGCGCCAGCAGTCCTTGGCAAGGGGACACTGAAGCTTTCTTT. This encodes CASSPWQGDTEAFF.